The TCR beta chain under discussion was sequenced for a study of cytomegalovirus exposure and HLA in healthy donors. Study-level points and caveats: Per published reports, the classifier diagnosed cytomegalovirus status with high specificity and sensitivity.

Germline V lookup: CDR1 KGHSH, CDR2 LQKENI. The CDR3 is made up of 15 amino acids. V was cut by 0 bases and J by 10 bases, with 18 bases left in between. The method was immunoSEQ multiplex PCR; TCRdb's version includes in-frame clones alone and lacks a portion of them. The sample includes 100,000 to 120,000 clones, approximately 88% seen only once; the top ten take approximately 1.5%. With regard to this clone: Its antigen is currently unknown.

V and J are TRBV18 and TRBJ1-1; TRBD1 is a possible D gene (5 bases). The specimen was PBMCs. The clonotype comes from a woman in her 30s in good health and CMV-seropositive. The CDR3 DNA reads TGTGCCAGCTCACCACCGGACGGCGGGATGGGGGTAGCTTTCTTT. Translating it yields CASSPPDGGMGVAFF.